This T cell receptor (beta chain) was sequenced for a study of patients and donors after allogeneic stem cell transplantation. This CDR3 comprises 14 residues. V shed 0 bases and J shed 4 bases, with 10 bases lying between them. The germline gives CDR1 SGHRS, CDR2 YFSETQ. MiXCR was run by TCRdb on the RT-PCR reads, yielding one entry per CDR3 protein. The sample lists around 200,000 distinct CDR3 sequences; less than 50% were seen once. This clonotype has a handful of counts. J is TRBJ1-1 and V is TRBV5-1; D is ambiguous. The sequenced material came from blood, either unsorted or a sorted T cell fraction (not recorded which). The source is a human donor who was either an allogeneic HSCT recipient or a stem cell or donor lymphocyte infusion donor (not recorded which). It is not recorded whose cells these are; they may come from a transplant donor. CDR3 sequence (DNA): TGCGCCAGCAGCTTGGCCGGAGGCACCACTGAAGCTTTCTTT. Encoded protein: CASSLAGGTTEAFF. Full variable domain (outside the CDR3, taken from reference TRBV5-1 and TRBJ1-1): KAGVTQTPRYLIKTRGQQVTLSCSPISGHRSVSWYQQTPGQGLQFLFEYFSETQRNKGNFPGRFSGRQFSNSRSEMNVSTLELGDSALYLCASSLAGGTTEAFFGQGTRLTVV.